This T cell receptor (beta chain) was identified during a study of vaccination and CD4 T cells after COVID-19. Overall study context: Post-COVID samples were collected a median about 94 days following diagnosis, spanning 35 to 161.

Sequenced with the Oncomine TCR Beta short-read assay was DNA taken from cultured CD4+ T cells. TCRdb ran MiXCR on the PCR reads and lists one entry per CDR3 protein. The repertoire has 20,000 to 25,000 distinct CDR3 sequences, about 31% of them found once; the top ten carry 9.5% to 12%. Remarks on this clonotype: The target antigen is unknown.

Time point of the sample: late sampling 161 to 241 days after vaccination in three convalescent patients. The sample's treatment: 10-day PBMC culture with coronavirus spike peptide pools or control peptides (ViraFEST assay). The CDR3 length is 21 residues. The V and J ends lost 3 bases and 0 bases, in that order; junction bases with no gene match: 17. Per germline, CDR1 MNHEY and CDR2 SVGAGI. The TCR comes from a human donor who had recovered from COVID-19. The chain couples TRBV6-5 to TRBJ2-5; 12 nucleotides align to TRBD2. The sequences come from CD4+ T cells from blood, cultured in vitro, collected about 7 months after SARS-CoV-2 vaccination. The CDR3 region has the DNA TGTGCCAGCAGTTATCCTTCTCCGCTAGCGGGGGGGCTGGGGTACCAAGAGACCCAGTACTTC. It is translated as CASSYPSPLAGGLGYQETQYF.